This T cell receptor (beta chain) came from a study of graft-versus-host responses after intestinal transplantation. Across the study: Among the recipients, transplants were multivisceral, liver-intestinal, or isolated intestinal. Findings of the study overall: Recipient marrow held GvH clones, some first seen in ileum or blood. High graft-versus-host to host-versus-graft clonal ratios were seen in allografts of patients with graft-donor T cell macrochimerism. Early post-transplant HvG declines tracked with peak circulating GvH clone levels.

This table comes from immunoSEQ multiplex PCR, and its TCRdb copy is limited to in-frame clones, with some not included. This repertoire shows about 90,000 clones, around 93% found once; its top ten account for less than 1.5%. In this sample, this clone turned up a few times. What it recognizes is unknown. V lost 2 bases to trimming and J lost 0 bases, with 5 bases between them. Per germline, CDR1 MNHNY and CDR2 SVGAGI (reference sequence). The CDR3 contains 13 residues. The chain recombines TRBV6-6 with TRBJ2-7; D uncertain. This TCR came from a human donor who was the organ donor for an intestinal transplant. The input for sequencing was unstimulated CD8+ T cells sorted from spleen or lymph node cells, taken before transplant. The CDR3 loop reads CASSYASSYEQYF. In nucleotides, the CDR3 is TGTGCCAGCAGTTACGCTAGCTCCTACGAGCAGTACTTC.